This T cell receptor (beta chain) originates from a study of control samples from healthy donors and cancer patients. Clones were read by immunoSEQ multiplex PCR, and TCRdb kept only the in-frame ones, dropping some. The table shows 150,000 to 160,000 clones, with around 95% occurring only once. CDR1 and CDR2 (germline): KGHDR, SFDVKD. The CDR3 consists of 19 residues. V shed 12 bases and J 3 bases; nucleotides not matched to a gene: 25. The chain recombines TRBV24-1 with TRBJ2-1, with TRBD1 identical over 7 bases. This TCR came from a man in his forties in good health. The sequencing input was blood. The CDR3, as DNA: TGTGCCCTCGTTGAATACAGGGGCAGGCCGCTATTGGTCTACAATGAGCAGTTCTTC. Translated: CALVEYRGRPLLVYNEQFF.